This TCR beta chain was identified during a study of persistence of HIV-infected CD4 T cells. For the study at large: CD4+ T cells responding to CMV or HIV-1 Gag were isolated. Overall study results and limits: Compared with CD3/CD28-stimulated cells, CMV- and Gag-responding cells showed lower TCRbeta richness.

This was the immunoSEQ version 4 assay in survey mode. Sequencing used immunoSEQ multiplex PCR; TCRdb keeps in-frame clones, though not all of them. The sample has 25,000 to 35,000 clones; 82% are singletons. Concerning this clone itself: What it recognizes is unknown.

Germline V gives CDR1 LNHDA, CDR2 SQIVND (reference sequence). V lost 1 base to trimming and J lost 0 bases, with 10 bases between them. This CDR3 region has 17 residues. Stimulation used 8.5 to 10 ug/mL lysate from CMV-infected fibroblasts. Sorted nonresponding memory CD4+ T cells were CD40L-negative, CD69-negative, CD45RO-high. PBMCs were depleted of CD8+ T cells before stimulation. For around 17 hours, CD8-depleted PBMCs received anti-CD28/CD49d costimulation, a CD40-blocking antibody and enfuvirtide. The chain has TRBV19 and TRBJ2-6; possible D gene TRBD1, 5 bases. The TCR was taken from an adult man with HIV who was CMV-seropositive. Sample: CD4+ T cells sorted from PBMCs after 18-hour stimulation, taken from a patient who received antiretroviral therapy. In DNA form, the CDR3 reads TGTGCCAGTAGTATAGGGCAGGGTAGCTCTGGGGCCAACGTCCTGACTTTC. This codes for CASSIGQGSSGANVLTF. Drawing the rest from reference TRBV19 and TRBJ2-6, the complete variable domain is DGGITQSPKYLFRKEGQNVTLSCEQNLNHDAMYWYRQDPGQGLRLIYYSQIVNDFQKGDIAEGYSVSREKKESFPLTVTSAQKNPTAFYLCASSIGQGSSGANVLTFGAGSRLTVL.